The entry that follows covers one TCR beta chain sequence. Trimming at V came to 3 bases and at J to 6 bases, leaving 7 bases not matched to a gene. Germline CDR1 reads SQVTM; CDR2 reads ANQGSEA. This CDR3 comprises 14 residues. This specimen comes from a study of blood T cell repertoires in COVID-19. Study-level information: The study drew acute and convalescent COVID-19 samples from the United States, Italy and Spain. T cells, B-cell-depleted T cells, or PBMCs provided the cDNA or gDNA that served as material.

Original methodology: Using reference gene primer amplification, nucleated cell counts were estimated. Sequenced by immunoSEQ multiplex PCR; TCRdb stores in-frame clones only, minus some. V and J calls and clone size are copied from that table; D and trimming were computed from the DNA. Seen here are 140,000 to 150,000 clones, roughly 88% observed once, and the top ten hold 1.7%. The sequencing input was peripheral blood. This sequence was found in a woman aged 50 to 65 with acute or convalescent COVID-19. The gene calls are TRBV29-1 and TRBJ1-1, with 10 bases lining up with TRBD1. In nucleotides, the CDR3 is TGCAGCGTTGACCTGACAGGGGGCGAGGCTGAAGCTTTCTTT. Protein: CSVDLTGGEAEAFF. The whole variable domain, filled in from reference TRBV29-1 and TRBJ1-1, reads SAVISQKPSRDICQRGTSLTIQCQVDSQVTMMFWYRQQPGQSLTLIATANQGSEATYESGFVIDKFPISRPNLTFSTLTVSNMSPEDSSIYLCSVDLTGGEAEAFFGQGTRLTVV.